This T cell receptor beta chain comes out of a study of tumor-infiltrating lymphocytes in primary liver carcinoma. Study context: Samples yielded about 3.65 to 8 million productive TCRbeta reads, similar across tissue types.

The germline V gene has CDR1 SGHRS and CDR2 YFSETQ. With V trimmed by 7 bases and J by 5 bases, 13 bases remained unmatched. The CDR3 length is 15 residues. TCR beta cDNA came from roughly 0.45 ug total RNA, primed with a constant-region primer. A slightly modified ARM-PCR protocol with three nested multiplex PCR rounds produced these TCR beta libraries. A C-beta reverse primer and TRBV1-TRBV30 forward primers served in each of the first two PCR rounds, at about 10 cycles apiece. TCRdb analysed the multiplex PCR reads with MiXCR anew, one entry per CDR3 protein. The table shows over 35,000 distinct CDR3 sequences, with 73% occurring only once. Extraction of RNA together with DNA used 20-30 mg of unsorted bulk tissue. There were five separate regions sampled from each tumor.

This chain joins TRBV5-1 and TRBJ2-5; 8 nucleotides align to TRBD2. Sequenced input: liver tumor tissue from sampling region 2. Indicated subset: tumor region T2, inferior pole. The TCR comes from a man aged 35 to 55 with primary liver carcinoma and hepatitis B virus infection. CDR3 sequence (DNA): TGCGCCAGCCGCACACGGGGGGGCTCGGAGGAGACCCAGTACTTC. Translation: CASRTRGGSEETQYF.